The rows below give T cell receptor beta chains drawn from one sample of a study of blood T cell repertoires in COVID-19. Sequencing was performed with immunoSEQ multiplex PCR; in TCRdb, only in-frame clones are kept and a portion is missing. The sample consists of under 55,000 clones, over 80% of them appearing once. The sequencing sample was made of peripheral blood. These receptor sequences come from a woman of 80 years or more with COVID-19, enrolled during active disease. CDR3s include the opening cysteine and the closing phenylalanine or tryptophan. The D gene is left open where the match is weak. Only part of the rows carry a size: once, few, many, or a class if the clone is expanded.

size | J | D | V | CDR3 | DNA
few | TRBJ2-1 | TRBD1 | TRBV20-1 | CSARGPAGQFF | TGCAGTGCCAGGGGGCCTGCGGGGCAGTTCTTC
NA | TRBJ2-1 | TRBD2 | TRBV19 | CASRGSGGSSYNEQFF | TGTGCCAGTAGGGGATCGGGGGGAAGCTCCTACAATGAGCAGTTCTTC
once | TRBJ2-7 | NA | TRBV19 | CASSPGRPYEQYF | TGTGCCAGTAGCCCAGGGAGGCCCTACGAGCAGTACTTC
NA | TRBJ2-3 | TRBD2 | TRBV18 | CASSPGLAGEDTQYF | TGTGCCAGCTCACCGGGACTAGCGGGAGAAGATACGCAGTATTTT
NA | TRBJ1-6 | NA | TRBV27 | CASSLQPRRHGMYSPLHF | TGTGCCAGCAGTTTGCAGCCCCGGCGACACGGGATGTATTCACCCCTCCACTTT
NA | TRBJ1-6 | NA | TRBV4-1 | CASSQDPGASSYNSPLHF | TGCGCCAGCAGCCAAGATCCTGGGGCCAGCTCCTATAATTCACCCCTCCACTTT
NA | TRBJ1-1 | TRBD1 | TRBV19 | CASSTQTGGFPAFF | TGTGCCAGTAGTACCCAAACAGGGGGCTTTCCTGCTTTCTTT
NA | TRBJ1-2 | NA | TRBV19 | CASSIRSGRGLYGYTF | TGTGCCAGTAGTATCCGATCCGGCAGGGGTCTTTATGGCTACACCTTC
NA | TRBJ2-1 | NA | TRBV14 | CASSQAWGGGIRNEQFF | TGTGCCAGCAGCCAAGCATGGGGCGGGGGCATCAGAAATGAGCAGTTCTTC
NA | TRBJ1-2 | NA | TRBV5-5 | CARQGPYGYTF | TGTGCCAGACAGGGACCATATGGCTACACCTTC
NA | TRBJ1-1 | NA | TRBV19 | CASSGLTLNTEAFF | TGTGCCAGTAGTGGGTTGACACTGAACACTGAAGCTTTCTTT
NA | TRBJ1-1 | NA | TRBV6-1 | CASSEGGVRTEAFF | TGTGCCAGCAGTGAAGGGGGGGTGAGGACTGAAGCTTTCTTT
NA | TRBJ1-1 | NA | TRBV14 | CASSHRVWSEAFF | TGTGCCAGCAGCCACAGGGTTTGGTCTGAAGCTTTCTTT
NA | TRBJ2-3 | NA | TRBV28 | CASRNPGLRADTQYF | TGTGCCAGCAGAAACCCGGGACTCCGGGCCGATACGCAGTATTTT
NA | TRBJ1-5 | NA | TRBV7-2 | CASSFGGLWSSQPQHF | TGTGCCAGCAGCTTCGGAGGGTTGTGGTCAAGTCAGCCCCAGCATTTT
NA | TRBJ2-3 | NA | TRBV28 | CASSLSGAGTDTQYF | TGTGCCAGCAGTTTATCAGGGGCTGGCACAGATACGCAGTATTTT
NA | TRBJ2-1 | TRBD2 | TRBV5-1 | CASSLVGTSGGATEQFF | TGCGCCAGCAGCTTGGTTGGGACTAGCGGGGGGGCCACTGAGCAGTTCTTC
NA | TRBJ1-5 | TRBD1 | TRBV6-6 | CASSRDRDNQPQHF | TGTGCCAGCAGTCGGGACAGGGACAATCAGCCCCAGCATTTT
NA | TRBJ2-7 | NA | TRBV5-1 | CASSFQGTEQYF | TGCGCCAGCAGCTTCCAGGGAACCGAGCAGTACTTC
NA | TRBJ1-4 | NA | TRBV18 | CASSPGRGEKLFF | TGTGCCAGCTCGCCTGGGCGGGGGGAAAAACTGTTTTTT
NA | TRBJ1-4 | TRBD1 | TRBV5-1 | CASSSLGQTNEKLFF | TGCGCCAGCAGCTCTCTGGGACAGACTAATGAAAAACTGTTTTTT
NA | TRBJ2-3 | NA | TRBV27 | CASSHQTMSSTDTQYF | TGTGCCAGCAGTCATCAGACTATGTCTAGCACAGATACGCAGTATTTT
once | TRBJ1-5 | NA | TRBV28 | CASSPAGRSSHNQPQHF | TGTGCCAGCAGTCCCGCCGGGAGGAGCAGCCACAATCAGCCCCAGCATTTT
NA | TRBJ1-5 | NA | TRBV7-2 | CASSNSRQPQHF | TGTGCCAGCAGCAACAGCAGGCAGCCCCAGCATTTT
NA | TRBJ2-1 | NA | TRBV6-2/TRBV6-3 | CASSYRSLARVEQFF | TGTGCCAGCAGTTACAGATCCCTAGCTAGGGTTGAGCAGTTCTTC
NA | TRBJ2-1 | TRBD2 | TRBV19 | CASSTGTSGRGGEQFF | TGTGCCAGTAGTACCGGGACTAGCGGGAGGGGGGGTGAGCAGTTCTTC
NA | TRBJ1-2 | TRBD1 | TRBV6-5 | CASSNRGNYGYTF | TGTGCCAGCAGCAACAGGGGGAACTATGGCTACACCTTC
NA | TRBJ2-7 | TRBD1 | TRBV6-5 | CASRQGQGASYEQYF | TGTGCCAGCAGACAAGGACAGGGGGCGAGCTACGAGCAGTACTTC
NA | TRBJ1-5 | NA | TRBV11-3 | CASSLEGRGHNQPQHF | TGTGCCAGCAGCTTAGAGGGTCGGGGACACAATCAGCCCCAGCATTTT
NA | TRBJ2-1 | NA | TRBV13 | CASKLSGDHVNEQFF | TGTGCCAGCAAACTTTCCGGGGATCATGTCAATGAGCAGTTCTTC
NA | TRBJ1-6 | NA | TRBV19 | CASSFRQDRYGNNSPLHF | TGTGCCAGTAGTTTCAGACAGGACCGATATGGAAATAATTCACCCCTCCACTTT
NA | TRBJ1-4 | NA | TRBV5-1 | CASSQAKGSTGKLFF | TGCGCCAGCAGCCAAGCAAAGGGGTCTACGGGAAAACTGTTTTTT
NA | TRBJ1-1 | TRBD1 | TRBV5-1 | CASSLDRGPGTEAFF | TGCGCCAGCAGCTTGGACAGGGGGCCCGGCACTGAAGCCTTCTTT
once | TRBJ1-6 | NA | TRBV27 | CASSPRRGIRNSPLHF | TGTGCCAGCAGTCCCCGGAGGGGCATCCGGAATTCACCCCTCCACTTT
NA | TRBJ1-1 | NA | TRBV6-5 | CASSPTDSMFTEAFF | TGTGCCAGCAGTCCCACGGACAGTATGTTCACTGAAGCTTTCTTT
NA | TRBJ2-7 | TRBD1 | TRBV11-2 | CASSLGQGVLEQYF | TGTGCCAGCAGCTTAGGGCAGGGGGTTCTCGAGCAGTACTTC
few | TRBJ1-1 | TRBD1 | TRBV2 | CAIRDSMNTEAFF | TGTGCCATACGGGACAGCATGAACACTGAAGCTTTCTTT
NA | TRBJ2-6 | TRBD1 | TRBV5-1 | CASSRDRVWSGANVLTF | TGCGCCAGCAGCAGGGACAGGGTTTGGTCTGGGGCCAACGTCCTGACTTTC
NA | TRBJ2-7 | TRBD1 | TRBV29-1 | CSVKGQGNYEQYF | TGCAGCGTTAAGGGACAGGGGAACTACGAGCAGTACTTC
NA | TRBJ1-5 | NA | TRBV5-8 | CASSLGHFNSNQPQHF | TGTGCCAGCAGCTTGGGGCATTTTAATAGCAATCAGCCCCAGCATTTT